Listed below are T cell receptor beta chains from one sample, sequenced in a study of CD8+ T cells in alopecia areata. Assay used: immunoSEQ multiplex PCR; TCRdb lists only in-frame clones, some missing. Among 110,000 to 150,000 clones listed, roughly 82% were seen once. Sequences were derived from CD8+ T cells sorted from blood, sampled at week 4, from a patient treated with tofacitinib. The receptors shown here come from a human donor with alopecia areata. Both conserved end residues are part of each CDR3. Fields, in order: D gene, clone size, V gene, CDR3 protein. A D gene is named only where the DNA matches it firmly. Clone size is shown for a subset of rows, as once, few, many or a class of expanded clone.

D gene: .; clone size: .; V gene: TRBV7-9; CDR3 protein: CASSLETWWETQYF
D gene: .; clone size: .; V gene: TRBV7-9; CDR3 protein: CASSLAVQSNEQFF
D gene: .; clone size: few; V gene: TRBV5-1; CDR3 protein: CASSPDDSPREQYF
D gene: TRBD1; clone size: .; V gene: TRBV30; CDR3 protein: CAWSGGTGDYEQYF
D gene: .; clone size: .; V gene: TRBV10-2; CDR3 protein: CASSVGRGGVSYEQYF
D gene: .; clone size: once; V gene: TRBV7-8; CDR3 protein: CASSRSDSSWVGQYF
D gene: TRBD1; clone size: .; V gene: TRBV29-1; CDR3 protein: CSGIDRGTTDTQYF
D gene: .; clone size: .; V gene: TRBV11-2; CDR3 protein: CASSLYEQYF
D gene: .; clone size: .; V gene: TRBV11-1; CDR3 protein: CASSSSGGVSYEQYF
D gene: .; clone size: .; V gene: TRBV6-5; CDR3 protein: CASSYGSAGDGYTF
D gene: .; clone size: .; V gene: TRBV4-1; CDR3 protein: CASSPRQNYEQYF
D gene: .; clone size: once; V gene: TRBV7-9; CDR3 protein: CASSTLGWGRGYTF
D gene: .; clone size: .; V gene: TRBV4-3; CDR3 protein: CASSQEQSGELFF
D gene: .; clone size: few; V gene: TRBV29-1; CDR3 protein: CSALTPTKNIQYF
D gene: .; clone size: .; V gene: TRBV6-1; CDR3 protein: CASSEEEHRGGDTQYF
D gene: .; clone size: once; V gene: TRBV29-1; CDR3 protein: CSADSRGNQETQYF
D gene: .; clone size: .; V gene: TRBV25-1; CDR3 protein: CASSETGHQETQYF
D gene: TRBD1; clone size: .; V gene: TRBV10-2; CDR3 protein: CASRRDSPYEQYF